The 12 T cell receptor beta chains reported below all come from one sample, sequenced in a study of blood T cells in healthy people across ages. The second PCR ran about 7 to 12 cycles with a sample-barcoded 5' primer and J-beta primers. One entry per CDR3 protein, called by TCRdb with MiXCR from the 5' RACE reads. The data show some 900,000 distinct CDR3 sequences, 29% seen once. Material for sequencing was blood. The source is an elderly woman in good health.

This clonotype was observed at least ten times. The gene calls are TRBV10-3 and TRBJ1-1; maybe TRBD1 (6 bases). CDR3 length: 14 amino acids. Germline CDR1 is ENHRY and CDR2 is SYGVKD. Deletions cut 4 bases from V and 6 bases from J, with 15 bases between. The CDR3 DNA is TGTGCCATCAGTGGTCGTCAGGGGAAGGCTGAAGCTTTCTTT. Protein sequence: CAISGRQGKAEAFF.

Of note for this clonotype: This may stem from a read error, because a much larger clone lies one nucleotide away. This rearrangement joins TRBV11-2 to TRBJ2-1, with TRBD1 matching 7 bases. The germline gives CDR1 SGHAT, CDR2 FQNNGV. The CDR3 sequence is 16 residues long. CDR3 region: CAGSGIGGRLWNEQFF. CDR3 DNA: TGTGCCGGCAGCGGTATAGGGGGCAGGCTTTGGAATGAGCAGTTCTTC.

The chain carries TRBV19 and TRBJ1-5; D gene uncertain. V was trimmed by 5 bases and J by 0 bases, leaving 14 bases between them. This CDR3 has 16 amino acids. Germline values: CDR1 LNHDA, CDR2 SQIVND (reference sequence). CDR3 amino acids: CASSFTDGNSNQPQHF. As DNA, the CDR3 is TGTGCCAGTAGTTTCACGGACGGGAATAGCAATCAGCCCCAGCATTTT.

About this clonotype: Given a much more abundant clone one base away, this may be a read error. V is TRBV24-1 and J is TRBJ2-3, with D possibly TRBD2 on 5 matching bases. Germline assignment: CDR1 KGHDR and CDR2 SFDVKD. Trimming removed 6 bases from V and 4 bases from J, with 10 bases in between. The CDR3 loop spans 13 amino acids. DNA for the CDR3: TGTGCCACCAGTTGGGAGTGGGCAGATACGCAGTATTTT. Its translation: CATSWEWADTQYF.

In regard to this clonotype: This CDR3 fails to terminate in the conserved phenylalanine or tryptophan, so it likely reflects a read error. The chain couples TRBV7-2 to TRBJ1-2; D may be TRBD1 (6 bases). CDR3 size: 13 residues. Germline V CDR1 and CDR2: SGHTA, FQGNSA. V lost 5 bases, J lost 2 bases, and 9 bases lay in between. CDR3 protein: CASSPQGNYGYTL. The CDR3 DNA reads as TGTGCCAGCAGCCCGCAGGGGAACTATGGCTACACCCTC.

In regard to this clonotype: The junction shows a germline mismatch at one end, possibly a read error. The chain employs TRBV5-1 and TRBJ1-2; 7 nucleotides agree with TRBD1. The CDR3 contains 14 residues. CDR1 and CDR2 (germline): SGHRS, YFSETQ. Here the CDR3 DNA reads TGCGCCAGCAGGCAGACAGGGCGCGGCTATGGATACACCTTC. Translating gives CASRQTGRGYGYTF.

CDR3 nucleotide sequence: TGTGCCAGCAGCTGGGACCTGGACTATGGCTACACCTTC. Its translation: CASSWDLDYGYTF. V gene TRBV7-2 combines with J gene TRBJ1-2, with D perhaps matching TRBD1 (5 bases). V lost 4 bases and J 3 bases, leaving 9 bases between the germline ends. CDR3 length: 13 amino acids. Germline CDR1 is SGHTA and CDR2 is FQGNSA.

This clonotype has more than one count but fewer than ten. The CDR3 spells CASSGFSSGWETQYF. The CDR3 nucleotides are TGTGCCAGCAGCGGGTTCAGCTCGGGTTGGGAGACCCAGTACTTC. The rearrangement uses TRBV25-1 and TRBJ2-5; no clear D gene. Trimming stripped 6 bases from V and 5 bases from J, with 19 bases between. The CDR3 consists of 15 residues. CDR1 is MGHDK and CDR2 is SYGVNS in the germline V gene.

This clonotype occurred a few times. The rearrangement links TRBV7-2 to TRBJ1-5; 7 nucleotides match TRBD1. CDR3 length: 14 residues. Looked up from germline, CDR1 is SGHTA and CDR2 is FQGNSA. J was trimmed by 4 bases and V by 5 bases; bases with no gene match: 5. CDR3: CASSADRWNQPQHF. The CDR3 bases are TGTGCCAGCAGCGCGGACAGGTGGAATCAGCCCCAGCATTTT.

This clonotype was detected many times. The chain joins TRBV18 to TRBJ2-1; D may correspond to TRBD1 or TRBD2 (6 bases each). Germline V gene sequence: CDR1 KGHSH, CDR2 LQKENI. Trimming took off 0 bases at V and 5 bases at J, with 11 bases between the two ends. The CDR3 totals 15 residues. The CDR3 reads CASSPPPGANNEQFF. Written as DNA, the CDR3 is TGTGCCAGCTCACCACCGCCGGGGGCGAACAATGAGCAGTTCTTC.

With respect to this clonotype: A much larger clone is a single base away; this may be a read error. The rearrangement links TRBV5-1 to TRBJ1-1; D call uncertain. The CDR3 is made up of 15 amino acids. Germline V gene data show CDR1 as SGHRS and CDR2 as YFSETQ. V lost 4 bases and J 4 bases, leaving 17 bases between the germline ends. CDR3 region: CASSRLGSPSTEAFF. The DNA of the CDR3 is TGCGCCAGCAGCCGGCTCGGGTCCCCCAGCACTGAAGCTTTCTTT.

The V and J genes are TRBV20-1 and TRBJ2-1, with TRBD2 identical over 9 bases. Germline V lookup: CDR1 DFQATT, CDR2 SNEGSKA (reference sequence). V lost 0 bases and J lost 6; bases outside the gene matches: 6. The CDR3 spans 15 residues. The CDR3 nucleotides are TGCAGTGCTAGAGACGGCGGGAGGGCCCTCAATGAGCAGTTCTTC. It specifies CSARDGGRALNEQFF.